This TCR beta chain comes out of a study of blood T cell repertoires in COVID-19. About the research overall: Sites in the United States, Italy and Spain provided acute and convalescent COVID-19 samples.

Original processing methods: The assay estimated nucleated cells by amplifying reference gene primers. The data were produced by immunoSEQ multiplex PCR, yet TCRdb's version contains in-frame clones alone and is incomplete. V and J calls and clone size come straight from that table; D and trimming were deduced from the DNA. The sample yields some 150,000 clones, about 90% seen once. Germline assignment: CDR1 LGHDT and CDR2 YNNKEL (reference sequence). The CDR3 length is 14 residues. Trimming shortened V by 5 bases and J by 5 bases, and 16 bases separated the two germline ends. This chain connects TRBV3-1 (or the pseudogene TRBV3-2) to TRBJ2-7; tentative D call: TRBD2 (5 bases). The sequence derives from a human donor in a cohort sampled during active COVID-19. The sample was peripheral blood. This CDR3 reads CASSSTGDIHEQYF. The CDR3 coding sequence is TGTGCCAGCAGCTCCACCGGGGATATCCACGAGCAGTACTTC.